This TCR beta chain was found in a study of T cell changes during pregnancy in multiple sclerosis (dated by TCRdb to the late 2010s). Looking at the study overall: Changes in the T cell repertoire over the course of pregnancy were examined in this study in women with multiple sclerosis.

In the germline V gene, CDR1 corresponds to LGHNA and CDR2 to YSLEER. Taken from cysteine to phenylalanine, the CDR3 has 15 residues. Solely the CDR3 DNA is kept, with 45 bases framed from the first base. V loses 0 bases, J loses 4 bases, and the germline ends lie 10 bases apart. To note about this clone: The clone's antigen remains unknown. Per-base qualities were not stored, and no clone one base away is much larger.

The library was produced with the immunoSEQ multiplex PCR assay. TCRdb limited this immuneACCESS table to in-frame rearrangements with V and J called. A share of clones is missing; checked studies link under half to unresolved V genes, and the rest is unexplained. Recorded for this sample are 50,000 or so clones; roughly 94% of them occurred a single time. The biggest ten clones account for 0.31% of the sample. The sequencing here drew on CD4+ T cells from peripheral blood mononuclear cells, taken in the third trimester of pregnancy. The TCR originated in a female donor with multiple sclerosis, enrolled in a pregnancy study. The rearranged chain carries TRBV4-3 and TRBJ1-3; TRBD1 is possibly the D segment (5 matching bases). The CDR3 sequence is CASSQDSTVGNTIYF. The bases read TGCGCCAGCAGCCAAGATTCGACAGTCGGAAACACCATATATTTT.